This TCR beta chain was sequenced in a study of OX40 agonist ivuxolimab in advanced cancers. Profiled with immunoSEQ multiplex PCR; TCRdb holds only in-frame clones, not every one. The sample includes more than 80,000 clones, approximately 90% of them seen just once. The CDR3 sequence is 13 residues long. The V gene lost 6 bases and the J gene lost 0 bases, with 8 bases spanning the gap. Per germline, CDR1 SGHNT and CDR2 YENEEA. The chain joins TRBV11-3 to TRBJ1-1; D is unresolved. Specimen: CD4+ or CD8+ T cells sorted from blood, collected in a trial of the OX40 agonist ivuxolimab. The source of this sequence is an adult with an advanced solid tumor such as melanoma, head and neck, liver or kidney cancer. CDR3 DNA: TGTGCCAGCAGTTACGGGTTGAACACTGAAGCTTTCTTT. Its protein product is CASSYGLNTEAFF.